The subject of this entry is one T cell receptor beta chain. Antigen specificity is unknown. The source material, RNA transcripts, was used to amplify TCR beta CDR3 regions. HTBI primers were the set used in a first-round RT-PCR of the TCR CDR3. Via MiXCR, TCRdb re-called the multiplex PCR reads, giving one row per CDR3 protein. Of some 570,000 distinct CDR3 sequences in the sample, 17% were seen once. This sample was taken from a study of T cells in Graves' hyperthyroidism and ophthalmopathy. On the study more broadly: Staff took peripheral blood when the initial diagnosis was made, before any treatment began.

Whole-study findings and limits: Most thyroid clonotypes expanded above 0.001 appeared in blood too.

Clinical Activity Scores of at least 3, NOSPECS grades of at least 4 and durations under 3 months characterized ophthalmopathy patients. Reasons for excluding patients were uncontrolled infection, other autoimmune disease, pregnancy or lactation. This CDR3 spans 17 amino acids. Germline-derived CDR1 and CDR2 are DFQATT and SNEGSKA (reference sequence). The ends lost 1 base at V and 0 bases at J; junction bases unmatched: 4. The chain joins TRBV20-1 to TRBJ2-7; 15 nucleotides align to TRBD2. The source is a woman aged 18-35 years with Graves' ophthalmopathy. The specimen sequenced was blood. CDR3 coding DNA: TGCAGTGCTAGAGGTGGACTAGCGGGAGGGCTCTCCTACGAGCAGTACTTC. Translated: CSARGGLAGGLSYEQYF.